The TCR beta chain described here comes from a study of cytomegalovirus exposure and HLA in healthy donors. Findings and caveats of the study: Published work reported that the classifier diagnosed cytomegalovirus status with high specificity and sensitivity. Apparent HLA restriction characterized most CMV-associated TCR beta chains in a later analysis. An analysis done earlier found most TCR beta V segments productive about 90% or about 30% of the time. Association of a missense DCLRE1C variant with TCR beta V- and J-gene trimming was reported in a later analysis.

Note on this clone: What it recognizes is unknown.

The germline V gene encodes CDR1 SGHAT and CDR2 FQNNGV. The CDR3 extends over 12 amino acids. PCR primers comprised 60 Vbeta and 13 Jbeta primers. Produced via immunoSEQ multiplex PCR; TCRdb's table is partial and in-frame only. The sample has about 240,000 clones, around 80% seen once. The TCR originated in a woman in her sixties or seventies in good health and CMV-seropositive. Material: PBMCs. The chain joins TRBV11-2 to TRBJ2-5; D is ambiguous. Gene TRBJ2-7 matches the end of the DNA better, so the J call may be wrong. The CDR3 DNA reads TGTGCCAGCAGCTTCGCCCTCGCCGAGCAGTACTTC. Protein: CASSFALAEQYF.